This TCR beta chain was observed in a study of shared clonotypes between healthy human individuals. This CDR3 has 14 residues. Germline lookup yields CDR1 MNHEY and CDR2 SMNVEV (reference sequence). Trimming left V 2 bases short and J 4 bases short, with 9 bases between. Positive CCR7 selection of CD45RO-negative cells yielded the naive CD8 cells, and terminally differentiated effector memory CD45RA+ cells were excluded. Assay: immunoSEQ multiplex PCR; the TCRdb copy retains only in-frame clones and omits some. The sample holds millions of clones, roughly 95% seen once. As for this clone: This CDR3 is also generated by other DNA sequences in the sample.

The TCR originated in a man between 18 and 35 years old in good health. J is TRBJ1-5 and V is TRBV27; TRBD1 is a possible D gene (5 bases). Sample: naive CD8+ T cells sorted from blood. DNA of the CDR3: TGTGCCAGCAGTTTAGACAGATTTAATCAGCCCCAGCATTTT. Translated, it gives CASSLDRFNQPQHF.